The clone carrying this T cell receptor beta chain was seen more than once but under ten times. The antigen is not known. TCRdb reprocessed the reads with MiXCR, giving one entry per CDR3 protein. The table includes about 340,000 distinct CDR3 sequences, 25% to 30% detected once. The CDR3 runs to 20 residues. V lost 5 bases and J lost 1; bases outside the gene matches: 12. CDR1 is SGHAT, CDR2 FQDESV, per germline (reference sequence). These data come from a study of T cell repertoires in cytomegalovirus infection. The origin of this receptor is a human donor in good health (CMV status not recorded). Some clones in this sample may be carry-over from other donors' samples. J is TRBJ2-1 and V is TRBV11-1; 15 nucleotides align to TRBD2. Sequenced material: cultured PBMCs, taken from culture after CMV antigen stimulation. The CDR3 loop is CASSPGTSGRKRQSYNEQFF. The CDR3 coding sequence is TGTGCCAGCAGCCCGGGGACTAGCGGGAGGAAACGACAGTCCTACAATGAGCAGTTCTTC.